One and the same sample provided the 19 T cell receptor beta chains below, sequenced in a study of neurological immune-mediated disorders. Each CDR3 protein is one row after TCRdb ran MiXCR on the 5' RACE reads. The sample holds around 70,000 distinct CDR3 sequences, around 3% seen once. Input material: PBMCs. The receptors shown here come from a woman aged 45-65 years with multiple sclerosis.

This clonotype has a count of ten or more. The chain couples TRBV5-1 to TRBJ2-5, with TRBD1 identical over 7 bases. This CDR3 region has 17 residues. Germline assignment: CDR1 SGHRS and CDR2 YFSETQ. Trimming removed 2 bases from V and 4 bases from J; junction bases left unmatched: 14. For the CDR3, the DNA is TGCGCCAGCAGCTTACGTAAGCAGGCAGGGGGACGAGAGACCCAGTACTTC. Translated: CASSLRKQAGGRETQYF.

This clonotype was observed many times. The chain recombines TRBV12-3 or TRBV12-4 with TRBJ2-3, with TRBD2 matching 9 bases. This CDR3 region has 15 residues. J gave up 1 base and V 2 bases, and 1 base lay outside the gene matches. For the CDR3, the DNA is TGTGCCAGCAGTTTACAGCGGGGGGGCACAGATACGCAGTATTTT. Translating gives CASSLQRGGTDTQYF.

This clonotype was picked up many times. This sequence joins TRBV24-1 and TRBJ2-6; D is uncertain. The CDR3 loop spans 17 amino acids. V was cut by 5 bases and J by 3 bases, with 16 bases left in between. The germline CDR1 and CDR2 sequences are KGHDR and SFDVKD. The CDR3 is CATSGFRGRLGANVLTF. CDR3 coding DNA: TGTGCCACCAGTGGTTTCAGAGGTCGCCTTGGGGCCAACGTCCTGACTTTC.

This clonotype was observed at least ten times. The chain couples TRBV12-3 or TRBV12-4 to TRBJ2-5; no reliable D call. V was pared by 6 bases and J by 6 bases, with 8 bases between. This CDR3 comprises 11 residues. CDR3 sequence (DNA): TGTGCCAGCAGCCAACAACAGACCCAGTACTTC. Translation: CASSQQQTQYF.

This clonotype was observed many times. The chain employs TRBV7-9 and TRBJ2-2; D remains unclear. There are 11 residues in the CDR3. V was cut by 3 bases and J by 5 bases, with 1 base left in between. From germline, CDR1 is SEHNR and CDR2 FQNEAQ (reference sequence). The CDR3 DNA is TGTGCCAGCAGCTTTACCGGGGAGCTGTTTTTT. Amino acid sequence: CASSFTGELFF.

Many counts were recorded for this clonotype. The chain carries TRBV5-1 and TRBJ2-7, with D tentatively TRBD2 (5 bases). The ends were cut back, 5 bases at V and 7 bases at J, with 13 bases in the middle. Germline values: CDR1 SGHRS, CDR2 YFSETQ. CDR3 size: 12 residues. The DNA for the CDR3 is TGCGCCAGCAGGGAGGAGTTGGGAGAGCAGTACTTC. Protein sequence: CASREELGEQYF.

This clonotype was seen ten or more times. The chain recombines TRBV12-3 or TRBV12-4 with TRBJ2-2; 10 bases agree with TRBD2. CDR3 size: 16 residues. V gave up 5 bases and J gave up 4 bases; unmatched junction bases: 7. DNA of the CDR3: TGTGCCAGCAGTAAAATAGCGGGGGGCCCCACCGGGGAGCTGTTTTTT. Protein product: CASSKIAGGPTGELFF.

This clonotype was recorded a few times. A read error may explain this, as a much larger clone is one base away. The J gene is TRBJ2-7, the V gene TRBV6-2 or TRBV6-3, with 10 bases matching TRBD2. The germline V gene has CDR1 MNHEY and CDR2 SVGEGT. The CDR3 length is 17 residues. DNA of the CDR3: TGTGCCAGCAGTGATCCTCTAGCGGGAGTAGGTTCCTACGAGAAGTACTTC. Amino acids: CASSDPLAGVGSYEKYF.

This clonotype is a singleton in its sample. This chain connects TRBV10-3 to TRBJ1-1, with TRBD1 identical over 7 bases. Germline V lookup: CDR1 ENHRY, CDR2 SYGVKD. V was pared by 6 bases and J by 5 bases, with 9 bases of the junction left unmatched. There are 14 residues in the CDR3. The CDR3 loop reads CAIRTDRYWTEAFF. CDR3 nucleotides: TGTGCCATCAGGACGGACAGGTATTGGACTGAAGCTTTCTTT.

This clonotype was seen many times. The CDR3 reads CASSLISVNTIYF. For the CDR3, the DNA is TGTGCCAGCAGCTTAATCTCTGTGAACACCATATATTTT. The chain uses TRBV7-2 and TRBJ1-3; D remains ambiguous. Per the germline V gene, CDR1 is SGHTA and CDR2 is FQGNSA. The V end lost 2 bases, the J end lost 7 bases, and 9 bases lay between the germline ends. This CDR3 contains 13 residues.

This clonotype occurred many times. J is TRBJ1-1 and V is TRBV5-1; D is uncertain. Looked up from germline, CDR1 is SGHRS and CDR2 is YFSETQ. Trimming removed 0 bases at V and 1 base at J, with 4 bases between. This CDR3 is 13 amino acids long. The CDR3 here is CASSLAGNTEAFF. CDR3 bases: TGCGCCAGCAGCTTGGCCGGGAACACTGAAGCTTTCTTT.

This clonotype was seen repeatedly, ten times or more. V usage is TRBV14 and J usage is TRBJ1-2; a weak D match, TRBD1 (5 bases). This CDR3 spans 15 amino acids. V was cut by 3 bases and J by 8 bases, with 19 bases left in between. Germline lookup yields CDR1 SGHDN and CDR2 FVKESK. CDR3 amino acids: CASSHPLGGVIGYTF. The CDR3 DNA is TGTGCCAGCAGCCATCCCCTGGGAGGGGTTATAGGCTACACCTTC.

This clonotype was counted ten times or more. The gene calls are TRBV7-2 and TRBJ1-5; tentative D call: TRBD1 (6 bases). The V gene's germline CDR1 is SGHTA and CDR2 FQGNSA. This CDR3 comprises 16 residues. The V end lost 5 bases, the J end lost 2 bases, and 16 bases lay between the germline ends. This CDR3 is CASSLNRVWGNQPQHF. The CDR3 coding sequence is TGTGCCAGCAGCCTAAACAGGGTCTGGGGCAATCAGCCCCAGCATTTT.

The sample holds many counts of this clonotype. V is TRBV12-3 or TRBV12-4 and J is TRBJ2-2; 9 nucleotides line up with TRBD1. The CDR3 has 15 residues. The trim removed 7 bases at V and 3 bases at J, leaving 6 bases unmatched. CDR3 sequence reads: CASTIQGAYTGELFF. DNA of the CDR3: TGTGCCAGCACCATACAGGGGGCCTACACCGGGGAGCTGTTTTTT.

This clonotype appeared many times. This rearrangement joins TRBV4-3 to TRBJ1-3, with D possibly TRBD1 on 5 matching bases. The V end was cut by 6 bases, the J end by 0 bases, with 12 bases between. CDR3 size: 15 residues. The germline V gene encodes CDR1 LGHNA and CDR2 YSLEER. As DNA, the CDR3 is TGCGCCAGCAGTTATAGGGGTTCCTCTGGAAACACCATATATTTT. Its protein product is CASSYRGSSGNTIYF.

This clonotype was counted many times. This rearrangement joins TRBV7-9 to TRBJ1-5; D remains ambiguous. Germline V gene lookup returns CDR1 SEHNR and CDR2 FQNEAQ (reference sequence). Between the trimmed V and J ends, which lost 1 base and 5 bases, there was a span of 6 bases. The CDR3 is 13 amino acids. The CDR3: CASSLEGYQPQHF. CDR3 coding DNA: TGTGCCAGCAGCTTAGAGGGTTATCAGCCCCAGCATTTT.

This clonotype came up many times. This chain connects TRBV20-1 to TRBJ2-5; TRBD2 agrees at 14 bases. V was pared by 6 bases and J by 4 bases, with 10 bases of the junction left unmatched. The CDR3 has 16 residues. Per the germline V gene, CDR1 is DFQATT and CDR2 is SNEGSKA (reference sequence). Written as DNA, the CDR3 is TGCAGTGCCCAACGTGGGACTAGCGGGGGTGGAGAGACCCAGTACTTC. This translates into CSAQRGTSGGGETQYF.

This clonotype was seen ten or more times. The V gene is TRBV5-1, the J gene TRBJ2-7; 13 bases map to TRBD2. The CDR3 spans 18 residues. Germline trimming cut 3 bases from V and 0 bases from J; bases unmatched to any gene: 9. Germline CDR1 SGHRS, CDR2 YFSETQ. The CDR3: CASSSGLAGAGGSYEQYF. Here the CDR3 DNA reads TGCGCCAGCAGCTCCGGACTAGCGGGAGCAGGGGGCTCCTACGAGCAGTACTTC.

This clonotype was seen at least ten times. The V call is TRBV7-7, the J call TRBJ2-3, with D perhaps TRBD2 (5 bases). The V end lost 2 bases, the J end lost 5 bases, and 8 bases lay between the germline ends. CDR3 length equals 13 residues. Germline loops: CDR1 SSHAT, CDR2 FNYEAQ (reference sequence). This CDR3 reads CASSLNRGDTQYF. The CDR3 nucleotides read TGTGCCAGCAGCTTAAACCGGGGAGATACGCAGTATTTT.